These T cell receptor beta chains were read from a single sample in a study of T cell repertoires in cytomegalovirus infection. For these receptors, no antigen is known. TCRdb independently ran MiXCR on the reads; one entry per CDR3 protein. Among 700,000 to 900,000 distinct CDR3 sequences listed, 25% to 30% were seen once. The sequencing here drew on cultured CD8+ T cells from PBMCs, taken from culture after CMV antigen stimulation. The receptors originated from a human donor in good health (CMV status not recorded). Some clones in this sample may be carry-over from other donors' samples. Both conserved end residues are part of each CDR3. D genes are given only for firm matches. Not every row has a clone size; where given, it reads once, few, many or a size class.

TRBV7-2	.	many	TRBJ1-5	CASSAWIGGGNQPQHF	TGTGCCAGCAGCGCATGGATCGGGGGAGGCAATCAGCCCCAGCATTTT
TRBV12-5	TRBD1	few	TRBJ1-1	CASGWKGGTGKTEAFF	TGTGCTAGTGGTTGGAAAGGGGGGACAGGGAAAACTGAAGCTTTCTTT
TRBV24-1	.	.	TRBJ2-2	CATSDDTGTNTGELFF	TGTGCCACCAGTGATGATACAGGGACGAACACCGGGGAGCTGTTTTTT
TRBV7-7	TRBD2	few	TRBJ2-5	CASSLAGGVQETQYF	TGTGCTAGCAGCTTGGCGGGGGGCGTCCAAGAGACCCAGTACTTC
TRBV5-6	TRBD1	few	TRBJ2-7	CASSELQGRSYEQYF	TGTGCCAGCAGCGAACTACAGGGGAGATCCTACGAGCAGTACTTC
TRBV6-2/TRBV6-3	.	.	TRBJ1-1	CASSYSKEGEAFF	TGTGCCAGCAGTTACTCGAAGGAGGGGGAAGCTTTCTTT
TRBV6-6	.	few	TRBJ1-1	CASTTLLNTEAFF	TGTGCCAGCACCACCCTCCTGAACACTGAAGCTTTCTTT
TRBV7-9	TRBD1	.	TRBJ1-3	CASSLTTGELGNTIYF	TGTGCCAGCAGCTTGACGACAGGGGAACTTGGAAACACCATATATTTT
TRBV3-1	TRBD1	.	TRBJ1-1	CASSRGQGRFHTEAFF	TGTGCCAGCAGCCGGGGACAGGGACGCTTTCACACTGAAGCTTTCTTT
TRBV19	.	.	TRBJ1-2	CASSHTASGIHYGYTF	TGTGCCAGTAGTCACACAGCCTCAGGGATTCACTATGGCTACACCTTC
TRBV7-8	.	many	TRBJ2-1	CASSTDSHNEQFF	TGTGCCAGCAGCACGGACTCCCACAATGAGCAGTTCTTC
TRBV6-5	.	few	TRBJ1-2	CASSSTRTPNYGYTF	TGTGCCAGCAGTTCCACGAGGACACCTAACTATGGCTACACCTTC
TRBV6-1	.	few	TRBJ1-1	CASSAKEAFF	TGTGCCAGCAGTGCGAAAGAAGCTTTCTTT
TRBV7-8	.	many	TRBJ2-3	CASTPTGTTRPSTDTQYF	TGTGCCAGCACCCCCACCGGGACGACCCGCCCGAGCACAGATACGCAGTATTTT
TRBV27	.	.	TRBJ1-4	CASSLGISGGNEKLFF	TGTGCCAGCAGTTTGGGTATTTCGGGGGGCAATGAAAAACTGTTTTTT
TRBV27	TRBD1	few	TRBJ1-2	CASSPQGTDYYGYTF	TGTGCCAGCAGTCCTCAGGGGACAGATTACTATGGCTACACCTTC
TRBV7-2	.	many	TRBJ2-5	CASSRGTGGTQYF	TGTGCCAGCAGCCGTGGGACCGGGGGGACCCAGTACTTC
TRBV10-3	.	.	TRBJ2-3	CAISLKGGDTDTQYF	TGTGCCATCAGTCTAAAGGGGGGGGACACAGATACGCAGTATTTT
TRBV5-5	.	.	TRBJ2-7	CASSLEGRLRASDEQYF	TGTGCCAGCAGCTTGGAGGGACGGCTTAGGGCCTCGGACGAGCAGTACTTC
TRBV7-3	TRBD2	.	TRBJ2-1	CVSSPGLAEYNEQFF	TGTGTCAGCTCTCCTGGACTAGCGGAGTACAATGAGCAGTTCTTC